This record covers a single T cell receptor (beta chain). The CDR3 has 15 residues. The germline gives CDR1 LNHNV, CDR2 YYDKDF (reference sequence). V shed 4 bases, J shed 7 bases, and the junction held 9 bases outside the gene matches. The source of the sample is a study of blood T cell repertoires in COVID-19. Study context: Samples taken during acute and convalescent COVID-19 were collected in the United States, Italy and Spain. PBMCs, B-cell-depleted T cells, or T cells were the source of the cDNA or gDNA that made up the material.

Here immunoSEQ multiplex PCR was the method, and the copy in TCRdb shows in-frame clones only, minus some. The repertoire holds 13,000 or so clones, around 90% seen once, with less than 25% in the top ten. Sequenced sample: peripheral blood. The TCR originated in a human donor with active COVID-19. The donor label of this sample is uncertain. This rearrangement joins TRBV15 to TRBJ1-4; 7 bases align to TRBD1. In DNA, the CDR3 is TGTGCCACCAGCAAGGGGGCCGTGAAGGGTGAAAAACTGTTTTTT. Residues: CATSKGAVKGEKLFF. Filled out from reference TRBV15 and TRBJ1-4, the complete variable domain reads DAMVIQNPRYQVTQFGKPVTLSCSQTLNHNVMYWYQQKSSQAPKLLFHYYDKDFNNEADTPDNFQSRRPNTSFCFLDIRSPGLGDTAMYLCATSKGAVKGEKLFFGSGTQLSVL.